Presented here are 11 T cell receptor beta chains from one specimen sequenced in a study of T-cell reconstitution after alpha-beta-depleted transplantation in children. Unique molecular identifiers were used in preparing the TCRbeta library. TCRdb reanalysed the PCR reads using MiXCR and keeps one entry per CDR3 protein. The sample has around 600,000 distinct CDR3 sequences, approximately 22% seen once. Sequences were derived from PBMCs, mostly from graft donor cells, sampled 360 days after TCRalphabeta/CD19-depleted stem cell transplant. The receptors derive from a boy under two years old who had a stem cell transplant for acute myeloid leukemia, so the T cells may come from the graft donor.

This chain joins TRBV5-1 and TRBJ2-1; possibly TRBD1 for D (6 bases). The CDR3 has 14 residues. Trimming pared 7 bases from V and 2 bases from J, leaving 13 bases between. Germline loops: CDR1 SGHRS, CDR2 YFSETQ. CDR3 protein: CASGREGAYNEQFF. The CDR3 nucleotides are TGCGCCAGCGGCAGAGAGGGGGCCTACAATGAGCAGTTCTTC.

For this clonotype: This clone may be a read error of a much larger clone one base away. The V and J genes are TRBV29-1 and TRBJ2-3; TRBD1 matches 7 bases. In germline, CDR1 is SQVTM, CDR2 ANQGSEA. The CDR3 has 12 residues. CDR3 in amino acids: CSVGDSPDRQYF. The CDR3 DNA follows: TGCAGCGTGGGGGACAGCCCAGATAGGCAGTATTTT.

This clonotype has just a few counts. The V call is TRBV29-1, the J call TRBJ1-4; D call uncertain. Trimming shortened V by 7 bases and J by 0 bases, and 6 bases separated the two germline ends. CDR1 SQVTM and CDR2 ANQGSEA come from the germline V gene. The CDR3 is made up of 12 amino acids. CDR3 sequence (DNA): TGCAGCGCCAGGTCAACTAATGAAAAACTGTTTTTT. Translated, it gives CSARSTNEKLFF.

This clonotype turned up a few times. This rearrangement joins TRBV27 to TRBJ1-5; weak D call: TRBD1 (6 bases). V was pared by 2 bases and J by 0 bases, with 11 bases between. Per the germline V gene, CDR1 is MNHEY and CDR2 is SMNVEV (reference sequence). This CDR3 is 16 amino acids long. As DNA, the CDR3 is TGTGCCAGCAGTTTAAGGGGACATTATAGCAATCAGCCCCAGCATTTT. Protein product: CASSLRGHYSNQPQHF.

This clonotype was seen repeatedly, ten times or more. The chain joins TRBV27 to TRBJ1-2; D perhaps matches TRBD1 (6 bases). The CDR3 is made up of 14 amino acids. Deletions cut 2 bases from V and 6 bases from J, with 13 bases between. Germline values: CDR1 MNHEY, CDR2 SMNVEV (reference sequence). The CDR3 bases are TGTGCCAGCAGTTTAATCGGGGGCGCGGATGGCTACACCTTC. It specifies CASSLIGGADGYTF.

This clonotype turned up a few times. The chain carries TRBV7-2 and TRBJ1-1; 7 nucleotides align to TRBD1. CDR1 SGHTA and CDR2 FQGNSA come from the germline V gene. V gave up 4 bases and J gave up 10 bases; unmatched junction bases: 6. This CDR3 has 12 residues. The CDR3 loop is CASSSSTGRAFF. CDR3 bases: TGTGCCAGCAGCTCCTCGACAGGGCGAGCTTTCTTT.

This clonotype has just a few counts. The chain couples TRBV28 to TRBJ2-1; 8 positions agree with TRBD1. CDR1 and CDR2 from the germline V gene are MDHEN and SYDVKM. Trimming cost V 10 bases and J 9 bases; bases outside gene matches: 11. The CDR3 length is 13 residues. The CDR3 DNA follows: TGTGCCACCCGGACAGGGCGTATCGGTGAGCAGTTCTTC. Its translation: CATRTGRIGEQFF.

Ten or more counts support this clonotype. The chain joins TRBV20-1 to TRBJ2-7, with 11 bases identical to TRBD1. Germline CDR1 and CDR2: DFQATT and SNEGSKA (reference sequence). The CDR3 runs to 14 residues. The chain's CDR3 is CSARGQGANHEQYV. CDR3 coding DNA: TGCAGTGCAAGAGGACAGGGGGCGAACCACGAGCAGTACGTC.

This clonotype showed up just a few times. The chain links TRBV20-1 to TRBJ2-3, with TRBD1 matching over 9 bases. The junction had 3 bases not matched to a gene; V was cut back by 6 bases and J by 2 bases. There are 13 residues in the CDR3. Germline V lookup: CDR1 DFQATT, CDR2 SNEGSKA (reference sequence). In DNA, the CDR3 is TGCAGTGCGGGGGACAGGGTCACAGATACGCAGTATTTT. Translation gives CSAGDRVTDTQYF.

The rearrangement links TRBV4-3 to TRBJ2-7; 8 nucleotides align to TRBD1. The CDR3 spans 15 residues. The germline gives CDR1 LGHNA, CDR2 YSLEER. The junction had 4 bases not matched to a gene; V was cut back by 1 base and J by 2 bases. The CDR3 bases are TGCGCCAGCAGCCAAGCGGCGACAGGGGCCTACGAGCAGTACTTC. Amino acid sequence: CASSQAATGAYEQYF.

A single count supports this clonotype. The CDR3 sequence: CASSSRDRVSSYEQYF. The CDR3 region has the DNA TGTGCCAGCAGTTCCCGGGACAGGGTAAGCTCCTACGAGCAGTACTTC. The chain carries TRBV28 and TRBJ2-7; 9 bases map to TRBD1. The CDR3 is 16 amino acids. Trimming cost V 4 bases and J 0 bases; bases outside gene matches: 7. The germline V gene encodes CDR1 MDHEN and CDR2 SYDVKM.